The clone carrying this TCR beta chain has only a few counts. Its antigen remains unidentified. The sample is drawn from a study of cytomegalovirus exposure and HLA in healthy donors. In the study overall: Researchers found that less than 90% of over 350 genotyped donors fell within the Caucasian-associated ancestry cluster. Study-level points and caveats: Being indistinguishable, some V segments were excluded, TRBV6-2 and TRBV6-3 among them. Information on immune exposure was restricted to one variable (CMV serostatus). Across HLA loci, a later analysis found differing TCR association rates, with DRB1 most and HLA-C fewest.

The PCR contained 60 Vbeta and 13 Jbeta primers. The data were produced by immunoSEQ multiplex PCR, yet TCRdb's version contains in-frame clones alone and is incomplete. The sample lists 130,000 to 150,000 clones, around three quarters occurring once. Per the germline V gene, CDR1 is KGHSH and CDR2 is LQKENI. V was shortened by 1 base and J by 9 bases, with 10 bases between the two germline ends. The CDR3 consists of 14 residues. The sequenced sample consisted of PBMCs. The sequence derives from a man younger than 30 in good health and CMV-seronegative. The V call is TRBV18, the J call TRBJ1-6, with D uncertain. CDR3 sequence (DNA): TGTGCCAGCTCACCACGGATAGCCCCTTCACCCCTCCACTTT. Residues: CASSPRIAPSPLHF. Complete variable domain (other parts from reference TRBV18 and TRBJ1-6): NAGVMQNPRHLVRRRGQEARLRCSPMKGHSHVYWYRQLPEEGLKFMVYLQKENIIDESGMPKERFSAEFPKEGPSILRIQQVVRGDSAAYFCASSPRIAPSPLHFGNGTRLTVT.